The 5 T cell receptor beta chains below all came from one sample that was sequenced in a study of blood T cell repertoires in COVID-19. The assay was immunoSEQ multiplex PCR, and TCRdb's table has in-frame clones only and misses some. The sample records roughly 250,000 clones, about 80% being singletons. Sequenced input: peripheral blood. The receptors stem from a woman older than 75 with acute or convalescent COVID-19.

The DNA for the CDR3 is TGTGCCATCGGCTGGACAGGAACTAATGAAAAACTGTTTTTT. Encoded protein: CAIGWTGTNEKLFF. The rearrangement uses TRBV10-3 and TRBJ1-4, with 7 bases matching TRBD1. Trimming at V came to 8 bases and at J to 1 base, leaving 4 bases not matched to a gene. The CDR3 runs 14 residues. Germline loops: CDR1 ENHRY, CDR2 SYGVKD.

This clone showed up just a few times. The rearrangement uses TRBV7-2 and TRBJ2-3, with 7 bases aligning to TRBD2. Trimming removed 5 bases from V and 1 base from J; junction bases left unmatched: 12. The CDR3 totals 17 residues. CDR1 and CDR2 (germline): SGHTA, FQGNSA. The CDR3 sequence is CASSAIPSGGGTDTQYF. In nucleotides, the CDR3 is TGTGCCAGCAGCGCGATCCCTAGCGGTGGGGGCACAGATACGCAGTATTTT. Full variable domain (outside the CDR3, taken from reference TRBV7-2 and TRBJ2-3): GAGVSQSPSNKVTEKGKDVELRCDPISGHTALYWYRQSLGQGLEFLIYFQGNSAPDKSGLPSDRFSAERTGGSVSTLTIQRTQQEDSAVYLCASSAIPSGGGTDTQYFGPGTRLTVL.

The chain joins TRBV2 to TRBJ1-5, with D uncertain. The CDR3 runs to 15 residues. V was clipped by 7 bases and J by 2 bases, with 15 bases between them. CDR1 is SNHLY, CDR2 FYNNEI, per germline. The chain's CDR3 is CASTEGRVGNQPQHF. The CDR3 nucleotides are TGTGCCAGCACCGAGGGTCGGGTAGGCAATCAGCCCCAGCATTTT.

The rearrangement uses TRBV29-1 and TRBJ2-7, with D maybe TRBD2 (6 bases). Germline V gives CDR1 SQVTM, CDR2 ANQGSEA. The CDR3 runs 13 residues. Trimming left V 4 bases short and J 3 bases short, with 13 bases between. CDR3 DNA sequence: TGCAGCGTTGGCGGAGGGCAGTACTACGAGCAGTACTTC. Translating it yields CSVGGGQYYEQYF.

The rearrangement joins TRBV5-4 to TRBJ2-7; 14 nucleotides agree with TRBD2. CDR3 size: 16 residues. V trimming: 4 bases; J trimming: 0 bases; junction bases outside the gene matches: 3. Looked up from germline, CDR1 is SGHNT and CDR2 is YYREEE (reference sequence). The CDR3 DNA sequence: TGTGCCAGCAGCCTCGGACTAGCGGGGGGCTCCTACGAGCAGTACTTC. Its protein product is CASSLGLAGGSYEQYF.